These 22 T cell receptor beta chains originate from one sample sequenced in a study of blood T cell repertoires in COVID-19. Sequencing was performed with immunoSEQ multiplex PCR; in TCRdb, only in-frame clones are kept and a portion is missing. The repertoire includes some 240,000 clones, roughly 90% of them detected once, and roughly 2.2% sits in the top ten. The specimen was peripheral blood. These receptors all stem from an older woman with COVID-19, enrolled during active disease.

V and J are TRBV7-6 and TRBJ1-3, with D unresolved. This CDR3 comprises 14 residues. Germline assignment: CDR1 SGHVS and CDR2 FNYEAQ. Trimming pared 3 bases from V and 1 base from J, leaving 7 bases between. Here the CDR3 DNA reads TGTGCCAGCAGCTTTGCCGGGTCTGGAAACACCATATATTTT. It translates to CASSFAGSGNTIYF.

The V call is TRBV6-6, the J call TRBJ2-7; TRBD1 might be the D (5 bases). The ends were cut back, 4 bases at V and 3 bases at J, with 10 bases in the middle. The CDR3 length is 13 residues. CDR1 and CDR2 from the germline V gene are MNHNY and SVGAGI (reference sequence). CDR3 nucleotides: TGTGCCAGCAGTTGGAACAGGCACTACGAGCAGTACTTC. It translates to CASSWNRHYEQYF.

The chain employs TRBV3-1 (or the pseudogene TRBV3-2) and TRBJ1-6; TRBD1 matches 7 bases. V trimming: 5 bases; J trimming: 2 bases; junction bases outside the gene matches: 6. Looked up from germline, CDR1 is LGHDT and CDR2 is YNNKEL (reference sequence). The CDR3 is made up of 16 amino acids. CDR3 sequence reads: CASSYRDSPYNSPLHF. For the CDR3, the DNA is TGTGCCAGCAGCTATCGGGACAGCCCCTATAATTCACCCCTCCACTTT.

The chain couples TRBV4-2 to TRBJ2-1; perhaps TRBD1 as D (6 bases). V lost 0 bases, J lost 15 bases, and 15 bases lay in between. CDR1 is LGHNA and CDR2 is YNFKEQ in the germline V gene. The CDR3 loop spans 13 amino acids. CDR3 protein: CASSQDLQGWRFF. DNA of the CDR3: TGTGCCAGCAGCCAAGATCTGCAGGGGTGGCGGTTCTTC.

The chain joins TRBV6-5 to TRBJ1-2; 7 bases fit TRBD1. The CDR3 is 15 residues long. V lost 2 bases and J lost 2; bases outside the gene matches: 5. CDR1 is MNHEY and CDR2 is SVGAGI in the germline V gene. CDR3 residues: CASSYRQGGNYGYTF. CDR3 coding DNA: TGTGCCAGCAGTTACCGACAGGGTGGGAACTATGGCTACACCTTC.

The CDR3 DNA is TGTGCCAGCAGTTACTTAATTCAGCCCCAGCATTTT. Translation gives CASSYLIQPQHF. The V and J genes are TRBV6-2 or TRBV6-3 and TRBJ1-5; the D is unclear. Trimming pared 1 base from V and 6 bases from J, leaving 4 bases between. CDR1 is MNHEY, CDR2 SVGEGT, per germline. The CDR3 is 12 amino acids.

The chain couples TRBV5-6 to TRBJ2-7, with 7 bases that match TRBD1. Per germline, CDR1 SGHDT and CDR2 YYEEEE. The junction had 11 bases not matched to a gene; V was cut back by 5 bases and J by 0 bases. The CDR3 consists of 16 residues. The CDR3, as DNA: TGTGCCAGCAGGACACAGGGGATAGGGTCCTCCTACGAGCAGTACTTC. It translates to CASRTQGIGSSYEQYF.

This clone occurred a few times. The chain uses TRBV6-6 and TRBJ1-1, with a possible D match to TRBD1 (5 bases). V lost 2 bases and J lost 1, with 8 bases in between. This CDR3 has 14 amino acids. Germline V gene lookup returns CDR1 MNHNY and CDR2 SVGAGI (reference sequence). Written as DNA, the CDR3 is TGTGCCAGCAGTTACGGCGACAGGAACACTGAAGCTTTCTTT. Encoded protein: CASSYGDRNTEAFF.

The chain is built from TRBV18 and TRBJ1-6; a possible D gene is TRBD1 (5 bases). Germline V gives CDR1 KGHSH, CDR2 LQKENI. The CDR3 contains 14 residues. Trimming shortened V by 0 bases and J by 11 bases, and 11 bases separated the two germline ends. CDR3 DNA: TGTGCCAGCTCACCACCTCTCCAGGGTGCACCCCTCCACTTT. Translating gives CASSPPLQGAPLHF. Combining the CDR3 with reference TRBV18 and TRBJ1-6 gives the whole variable domain NAGVMQNPRHLVRRRGQEARLRCSPMKGHSHVYWYRQLPEEGLKFMVYLQKENIIDESGMPKERFSAEFPKEGPSILRIQQVVRGDSAAYFCASSPPLQGAPLHFGNGTRLTVT.

This clone has a handful of counts. Different DNA sequences within this sample yield the same CDR3. CDR3 protein: CASSLGQANYGYTF. The CDR3 DNA reads as TGCGCCAGCAGCTTGGGACAGGCTAACTATGGCTACACCTTC. The rearrangement joins TRBV5-1 to TRBJ1-2; maybe TRBD1 (6 bases). The V end lost 0 bases, the J end lost 0 bases, and 6 bases lay between the germline ends. Germline V gene sequence: CDR1 SGHRS, CDR2 YFSETQ. This CDR3 has 14 residues.

This clone was picked up one time. V usage is TRBV5-4 and J usage is TRBJ2-3; 9 positions agree with TRBD2. V was clipped by 2 bases and J by 4 bases; unmatched bases: 11. The CDR3 runs 17 residues. Germline CDR1 SGHNT, CDR2 YYREEE (reference sequence). For the CDR3, the DNA is TGTGCCAGCAGCTTAAGGGCGGGGGGGGCCGCCGCAGATACGCAGTATTTT. Its protein product is CASSLRAGGAAADTQYF.

Only one count was recorded for this clone. The J gene is TRBJ2-5, the V gene TRBV5-4, with 8 positions matching TRBD2. Germline V gene lookup returns CDR1 SGHNT and CDR2 YYREEE (reference sequence). The V and J ends lost 3 bases and 3 bases, in that order; junction bases with no gene match: 16. The CDR3 is 18 residues long. This CDR3 reads CASSSTGGAQYQKETQYF. In DNA, the CDR3 is TGTGCCAGCAGCTCGACCGGGGGGGCACAATATCAAAAAGAGACCCAGTACTTC.

V gene TRBV6-2 or TRBV6-3 combines with J gene TRBJ1-1, with 10 bases identical to TRBD1. The CDR3 runs to 15 residues. The V and J ends lost 5 bases and 1 base, in that order; junction bases with no gene match: 4. Germline CDR1 reads MNHEY; CDR2 reads SVGEGT. The CDR3 region has the DNA TGTGCCAGCAGTCGATGGGACAGGGGGAACACTGAAGCTTTCTTT. Translation gives CASSRWDRGNTEAFF.

The chain joins TRBV18 to TRBJ1-5, with 10 bases aligning to TRBD1. Per the germline V gene, CDR1 is KGHSH and CDR2 is LQKENI. Germline trimming cut 4 bases from V and 6 bases from J; bases unmatched to any gene: 9. CDR3 length: 16 amino acids. The CDR3 nucleotides read TGTGCCAGCTCACTGAAAGCCGGGACAGGGGCTCAGCCCCAGCATTTT. Translated: CASSLKAGTGAQPQHF.

V gene TRBV7-3 combines with J gene TRBJ2-2; 13 bases align to TRBD2. Losses at the gene ends were 4 bases for V and 6 bases for J; bases not matched to a gene: 2. Germline assignment: CDR1 SGHTA and CDR2 FQGTGA. The CDR3 covers 15 residues. For the CDR3, the DNA is TGTGCCAGCAGCTCACTAGCGGGGGGGCCCGGGGAGCTGTTTTTT. It is translated as CASSSLAGGPGELFF.

The rearrangement joins TRBV6-4 to TRBJ1-2; TRBD1 agrees at 7 bases. CDR3 length: 15 residues. V shed 4 bases and J 7 bases; nucleotides not matched to a gene: 12. CDR1 is MRHNA, CDR2 SNTAGT, per germline. In DNA form, the CDR3 reads TGTGCCAGCAGTGCGACAGGGAGGATAGGCTTTGGCTACACCTTC. Residues: CASSATGRIGFGYTF.

This rearrangement joins TRBV19 to TRBJ2-3; weak D call: TRBD2 (6 bases). V was shortened by 5 bases and J by 5 bases, with 17 bases between the two germline ends. The CDR3 covers 15 residues. Per the germline V gene, CDR1 is LNHDA and CDR2 is SQIVND (reference sequence). CDR3 nucleotide sequence: TGTGCCAGTAGTTCTTCCGGGACTCTTCGAGATACGCAGTATTTT. Protein product: CASSSSGTLRDTQYF.

The chain couples TRBV7-2 to TRBJ2-2, with D hard to call. CDR3 length: 16 amino acids. Per the germline V gene, CDR1 is SGHTA and CDR2 is FQGNSA. Trimming left V 5 bases short and J 1 base short, with 14 bases between. For the CDR3, the DNA is TGTGCCAGCAGCCCATACAGAGCTCAGAACACCGGGGAGCTGTTTTTT. Protein sequence: CASSPYRAQNTGELFF.

In this sample, this clone turned up once. V and J are TRBV19 and TRBJ1-5; 8 nucleotides align to TRBD1. This CDR3 comprises 20 residues. Germline values: CDR1 LNHDA, CDR2 SQIVND (reference sequence). V was pared by 2 bases and J by 4 bases, with 19 bases of the junction left unmatched. CDR3 sequence (DNA): TGTGCCAGTAGTATATCCCCCCTCGAGGGCAGGGGGCTGGAAAATCAGCCCCAGCATTTT. The encoded protein is CASSISPLEGRGLENQPQHF.

The chain employs TRBV3-1 (or the pseudogene TRBV3-2) and TRBJ2-5; 9 positions agree with TRBD1. After removal of 6 bases from V and 5 bases from J, the junction contained 16 bases not matched to a gene. Per germline, CDR1 LGHDT and CDR2 YNNKEL (reference sequence). The CDR3 has 17 amino acids. The CDR3 loop reads CASRNPTGGRTRETQYF. Here the CDR3 DNA reads TGTGCCAGCAGAAACCCTACAGGGGGCCGGACACGGGAGACCCAGTACTTC.

The gene calls are TRBV12-5 and TRBJ1-5; TRBD1 might be the D (5 bases). Germline loops: CDR1 LGHNT, CDR2 FRNRAP. V gave up 8 bases and J gave up 2 bases, with 16 bases separating them. This CDR3 region has 15 residues. The CDR3: CASHRSTEGNQPQHF. In DNA form, the CDR3 reads TGTGCTAGTCACAGGTCTACTGAGGGCAATCAGCCCCAGCATTTT.

The chain uses TRBV5-8 and TRBJ2-7, with D perhaps matching TRBD1 (6 bases). V dropped 1 base and J dropped 7 bases, with 18 bases sitting between them. CDR1 is SGHTS, CDR2 YDEGEE, per germline. The CDR3 is 15 amino acids. The CDR3 reads CASSLFTGPEVEQYF. The CDR3 DNA reads TGTGCCAGCAGCTTGTTTACAGGGCCCGAAGTGGAGCAGTACTTC.